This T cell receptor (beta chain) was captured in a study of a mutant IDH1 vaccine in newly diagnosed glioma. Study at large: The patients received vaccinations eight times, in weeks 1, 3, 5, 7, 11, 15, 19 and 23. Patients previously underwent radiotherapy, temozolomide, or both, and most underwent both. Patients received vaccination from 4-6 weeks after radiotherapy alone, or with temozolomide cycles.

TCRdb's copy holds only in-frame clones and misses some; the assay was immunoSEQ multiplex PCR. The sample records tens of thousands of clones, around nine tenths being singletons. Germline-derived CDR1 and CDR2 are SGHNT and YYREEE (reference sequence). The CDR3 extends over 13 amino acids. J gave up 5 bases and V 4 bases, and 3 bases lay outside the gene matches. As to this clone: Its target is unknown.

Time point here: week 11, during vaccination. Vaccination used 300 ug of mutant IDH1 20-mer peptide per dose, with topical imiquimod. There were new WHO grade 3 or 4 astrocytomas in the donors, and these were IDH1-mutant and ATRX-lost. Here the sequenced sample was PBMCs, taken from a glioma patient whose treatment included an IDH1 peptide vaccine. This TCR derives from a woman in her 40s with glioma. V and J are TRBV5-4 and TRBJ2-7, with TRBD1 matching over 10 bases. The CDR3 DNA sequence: TGTGCCAGCAGCGTGGGACAGGGGAACGAGCAGTACTTC. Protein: CASSVGQGNEQYF. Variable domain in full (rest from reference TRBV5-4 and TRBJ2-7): ETGVTQSPTHLIKTRGQQVTLRCSSQSGHNTVSWYQQALGQGPQFIFQYYREEENGRGNFPPRFSGLQFPNYSSELNVNALELDDSALYLCASSVGQGNEQYFGPGTRLTVT.